The following is a T cell receptor beta chain sequence with its context. Antigen: not known. Being one base from a much bigger clone, this may be a read error. The CDR3 is 15 residues long. CDR1 is SGHTA, CDR2 FQGTGA, per germline. V was shortened by 2 bases and J by 1 base, with 9 bases between the two germline ends. Specified treatment: approximately 9-day PBMC culture with coronavirus spike peptide pools or control peptides (ViraFEST assay). Before the COVID-19 pandemic (2011-2018), CD4+ T cells were obtained from the unexposed donor. For ViraFEST, peptide pools expanded antigen-specific T cells, after which the TCRs were sequenced. The Oncomine TCR Beta short-read assay sequenced DNA from cultured CD4+ T cells. Each CDR3 protein is one row after TCRdb ran MiXCR on the PCR reads. The table has 1,500 to 2,000 distinct CDR3 sequences, 9.5% to 12% seen once. The sample belongs to a study of vaccination and CD4 T cells after COVID-19. Study details: Once diagnosed, patients had post-COVID samples drawn a median 101 days later (range 35 to 161). As control conditions, cultures were given either a CEFX pool serving as positive control, an HIV-1 Nef pool, or no peptide at all. The study's findings and limits: A median roughly 87% of convalescent patients' SARS-CoV-2-reactive clones emerged only after vaccination.

The genes are TRBV7-3 and TRBJ2-1, with D maybe TRBD1 (5 bases). The clonotype originates from a human donor in good health. The source material was CD4+ T cells from blood, cultured in vitro. DNA for the CDR3: TGTGCCAGCAGCTTAGGGGCGAATTCCTACAATGAGCAGTTCTTC. This encodes CASSLGANSYNEQFF.